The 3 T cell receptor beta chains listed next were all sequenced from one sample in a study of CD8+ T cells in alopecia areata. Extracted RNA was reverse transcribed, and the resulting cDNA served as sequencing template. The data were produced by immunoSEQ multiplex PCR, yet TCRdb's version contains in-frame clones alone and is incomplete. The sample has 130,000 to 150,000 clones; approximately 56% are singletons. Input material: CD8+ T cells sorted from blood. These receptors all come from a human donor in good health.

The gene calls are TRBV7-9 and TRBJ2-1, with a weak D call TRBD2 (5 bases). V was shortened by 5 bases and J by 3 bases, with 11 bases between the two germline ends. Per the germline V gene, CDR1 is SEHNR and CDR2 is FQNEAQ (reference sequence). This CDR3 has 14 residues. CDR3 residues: CASSPSGYYNEQFF. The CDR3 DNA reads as TGTGCCAGCAGCCCCAGCGGTTACTACAATGAGCAGTTCTTC.

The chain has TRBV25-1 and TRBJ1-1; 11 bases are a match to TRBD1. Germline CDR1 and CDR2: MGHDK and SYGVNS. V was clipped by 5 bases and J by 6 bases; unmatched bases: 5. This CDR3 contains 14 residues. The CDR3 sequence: CASSWGQGVAEAFF. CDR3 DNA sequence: TGTGCCAGCAGTTGGGGACAGGGGGTGGCTGAAGCTTTCTTT.

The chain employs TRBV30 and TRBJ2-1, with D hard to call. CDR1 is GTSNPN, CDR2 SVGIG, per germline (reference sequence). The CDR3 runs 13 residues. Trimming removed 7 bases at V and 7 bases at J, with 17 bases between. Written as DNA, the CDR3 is TGTGCCTTACAGCTCCTGGACGGGAATGAGCAGTTCTTC. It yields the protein CALQLLDGNEQFF.